This TCR beta chain was sequenced in a study of molecular identifiers for immune sequencing clone quantification. Germline V CDR1 and CDR2: LNHDA, SQIVND (reference sequence). The CDR3 totals 14 residues. Trimming stripped 4 bases from V and 3 bases from J, with 13 bases between. CD8+CD4-CCR7+CD45RA+ cells were sorted as naive CD8 T cells. The use of previously described methods and listed TCR primers produced the bulk TCR libraries. TCRdb called the PCR reads again in MiXCR, with one record for every CDR3 protein. The sample carries roughly 320,000 distinct CDR3 sequences, about a fifth recorded once. This clonotype has just a few counts.

The chain carries TRBV19 and TRBJ2-7; a weak D match, TRBD1 (6 bases). This receptor was obtained from a human donor in good health. Some libraries in this study had Jurkat cell RNA spiked in. Sequenced: naive CD8+ T cells from blood, with Jurkat cell RNA spiked in. Subset denoted: FACS-sorted CD8+CD4-CCR7+CD45RA+ naive T cells. The CDR3 DNA reads TGTGCCAGTAGTACTGCCTGGACAGACTACGAGCAGTACTTC. It encodes CASSTAWTDYEQYF.